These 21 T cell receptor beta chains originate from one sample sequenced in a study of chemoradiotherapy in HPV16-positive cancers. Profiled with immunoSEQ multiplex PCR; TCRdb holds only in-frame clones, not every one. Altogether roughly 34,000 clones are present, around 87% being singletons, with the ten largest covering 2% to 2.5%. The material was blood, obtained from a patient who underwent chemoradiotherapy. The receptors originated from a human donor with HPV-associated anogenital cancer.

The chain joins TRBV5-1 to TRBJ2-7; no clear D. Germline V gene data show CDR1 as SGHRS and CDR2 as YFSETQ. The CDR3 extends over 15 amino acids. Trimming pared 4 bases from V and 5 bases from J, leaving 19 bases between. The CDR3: CASSLDSPNQNEQYF. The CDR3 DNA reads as TGCGCCAGCAGCCTCGACTCTCCGAACCAAAACGAGCAGTACTTC.

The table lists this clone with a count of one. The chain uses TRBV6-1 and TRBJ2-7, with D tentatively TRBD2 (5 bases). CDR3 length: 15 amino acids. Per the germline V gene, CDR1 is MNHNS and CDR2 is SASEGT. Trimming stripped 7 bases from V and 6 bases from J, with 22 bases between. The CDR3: CASIESGRPPGEQYF. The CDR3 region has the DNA TGTGCCAGCATTGAGAGCGGCCGACCTCCGGGCGAGCAGTACTTC.

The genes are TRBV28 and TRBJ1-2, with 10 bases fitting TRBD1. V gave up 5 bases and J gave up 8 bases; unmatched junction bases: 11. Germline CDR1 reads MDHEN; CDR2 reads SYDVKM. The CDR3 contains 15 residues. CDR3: CASSTFLGTGDGYTF. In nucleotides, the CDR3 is TGTGCCAGCAGTACATTCCTAGGGACAGGGGACGGCTACACCTTC.

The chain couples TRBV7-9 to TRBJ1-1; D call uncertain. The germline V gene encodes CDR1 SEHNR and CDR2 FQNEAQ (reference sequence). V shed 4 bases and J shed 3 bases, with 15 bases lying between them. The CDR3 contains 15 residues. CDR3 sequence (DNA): TGTGCCAGCAGCTCCGGTGTCGGGTGGGACACTGAAGCTTTCTTT. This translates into CASSSGVGWDTEAFF. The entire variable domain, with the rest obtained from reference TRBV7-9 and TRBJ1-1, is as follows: DTGVSQNPRHKITKRGQNVTFRCDPISEHNRLYWYRQTLGQGPEFLTYFQNEAQLEKSRLLSDRFSAERPKGSFSTLEIQRTEQGDSAMYLCASSSGVGWDTEAFFGQGTRLTVV.

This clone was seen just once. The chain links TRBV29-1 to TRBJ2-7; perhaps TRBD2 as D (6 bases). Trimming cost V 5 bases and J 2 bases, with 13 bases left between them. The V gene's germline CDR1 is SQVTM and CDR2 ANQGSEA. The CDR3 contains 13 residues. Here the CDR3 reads CSVRGLSTYEQYF. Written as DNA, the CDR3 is TGCAGCGTTAGAGGACTATCGACCTACGAGCAGTACTTC.

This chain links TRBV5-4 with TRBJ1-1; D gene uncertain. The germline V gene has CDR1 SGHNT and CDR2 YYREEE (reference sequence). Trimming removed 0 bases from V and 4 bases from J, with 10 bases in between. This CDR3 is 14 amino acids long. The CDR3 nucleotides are TGTGCCAGCAGCTTGGCCCACAGTCGCACTGAAGCTTTCTTT. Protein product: CASSLAHSRTEAFF.

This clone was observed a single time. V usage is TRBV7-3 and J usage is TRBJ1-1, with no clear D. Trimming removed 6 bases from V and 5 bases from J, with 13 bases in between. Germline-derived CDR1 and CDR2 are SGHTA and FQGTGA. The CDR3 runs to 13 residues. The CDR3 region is CASRRLFSTEAFF. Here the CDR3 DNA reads TGTGCCAGCAGAAGACTATTCTCGACTGAAGCTTTCTTT.

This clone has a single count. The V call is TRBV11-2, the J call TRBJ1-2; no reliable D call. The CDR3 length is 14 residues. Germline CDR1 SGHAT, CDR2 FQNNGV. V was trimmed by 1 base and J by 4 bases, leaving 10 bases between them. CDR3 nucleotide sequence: TGTGCCAGCAGCTTAGGTATGGGATCCTATGGCTACACCTTC. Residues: CASSLGMGSYGYTF.

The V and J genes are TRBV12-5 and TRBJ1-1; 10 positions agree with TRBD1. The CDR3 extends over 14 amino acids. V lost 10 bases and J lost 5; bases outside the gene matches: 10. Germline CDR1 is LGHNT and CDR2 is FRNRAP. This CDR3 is CANPRDRGWTEAFF. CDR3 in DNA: TGTGCTAACCCGCGGGACAGGGGATGGACTGAAGCTTTCTTT.

The CDR3 is CASSYFLTGDTEAFF. The CDR3 nucleotides read TGTGCCAGCAGTTACTTCCTGACAGGGGACACTGAAGCTTTCTTT. The V and J genes are TRBV6-5 and TRBJ1-1; 8 nucleotides align to TRBD1. The CDR3 length is 15 residues. V shed 1 base and J 3 bases; nucleotides not matched to a gene: 4. CDR1 is MNHEY, CDR2 SVGAGI, per germline.

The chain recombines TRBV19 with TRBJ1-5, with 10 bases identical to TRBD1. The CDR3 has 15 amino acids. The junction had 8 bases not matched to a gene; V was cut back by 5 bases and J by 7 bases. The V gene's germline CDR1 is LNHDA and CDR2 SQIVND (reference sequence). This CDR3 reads CASSPRTGGDQPQHF. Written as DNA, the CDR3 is TGTGCCAGTAGTCCACGGACAGGGGGGGACCAGCCCCAGCATTTT.

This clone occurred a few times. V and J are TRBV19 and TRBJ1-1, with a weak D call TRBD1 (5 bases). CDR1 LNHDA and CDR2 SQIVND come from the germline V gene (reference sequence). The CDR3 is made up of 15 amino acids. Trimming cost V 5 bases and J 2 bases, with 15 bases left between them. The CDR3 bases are TGTGCCAGTAGTTCACCAGGGCAACGAAACACTGAAGCTTTCTTT. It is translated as CASSSPGQRNTEAFF.

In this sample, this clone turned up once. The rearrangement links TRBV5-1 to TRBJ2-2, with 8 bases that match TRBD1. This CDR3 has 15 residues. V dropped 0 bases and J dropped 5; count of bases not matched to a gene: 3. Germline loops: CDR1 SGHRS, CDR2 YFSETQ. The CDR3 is CASSLGGTGTGELFF. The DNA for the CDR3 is TGCGCCAGCAGCTTGGGAGGGACAGGTACCGGGGAGCTGTTTTTT. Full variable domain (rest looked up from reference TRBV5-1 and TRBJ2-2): KAGVTQTPRYLIKTRGQQVTLSCSPISGHRSVSWYQQTPGQGLQFLFEYFSETQRNKGNFPGRFSGRQFSNSRSEMNVSTLELGDSALYLCASSLGGTGTGELFFGEGSRLTVL.

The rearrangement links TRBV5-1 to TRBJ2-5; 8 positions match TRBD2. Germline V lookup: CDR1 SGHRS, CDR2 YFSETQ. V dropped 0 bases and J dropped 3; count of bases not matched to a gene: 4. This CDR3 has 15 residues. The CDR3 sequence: CASSLVDGGEETQYF. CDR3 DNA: TGCGCCAGCAGCTTGGTAGACGGGGGGGAAGAGACCCAGTACTTC.

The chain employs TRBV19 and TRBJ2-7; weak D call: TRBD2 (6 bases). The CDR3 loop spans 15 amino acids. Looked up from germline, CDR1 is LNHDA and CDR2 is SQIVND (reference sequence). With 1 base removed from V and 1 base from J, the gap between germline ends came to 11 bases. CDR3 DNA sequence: TGTGCCAGTAGTATAGCGGTGGGGGGTTCCTACGAGCAGTACTTC. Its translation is CASSIAVGGSYEQYF.

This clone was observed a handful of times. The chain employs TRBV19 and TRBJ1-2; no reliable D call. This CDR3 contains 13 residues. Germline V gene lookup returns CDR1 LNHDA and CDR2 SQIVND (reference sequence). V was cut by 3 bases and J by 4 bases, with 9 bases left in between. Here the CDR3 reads CASSMKLSYGYTF. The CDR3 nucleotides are TGTGCCAGTAGTATGAAGTTGAGCTATGGCTACACCTTC.

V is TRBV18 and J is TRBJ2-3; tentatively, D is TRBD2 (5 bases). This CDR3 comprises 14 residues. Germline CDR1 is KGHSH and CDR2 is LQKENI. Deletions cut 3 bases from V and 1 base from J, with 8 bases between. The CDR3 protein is CASSPPSRTDTQYF. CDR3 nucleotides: TGTGCCAGCTCACCTCCTAGCCGCACAGATACGCAGTATTTT.

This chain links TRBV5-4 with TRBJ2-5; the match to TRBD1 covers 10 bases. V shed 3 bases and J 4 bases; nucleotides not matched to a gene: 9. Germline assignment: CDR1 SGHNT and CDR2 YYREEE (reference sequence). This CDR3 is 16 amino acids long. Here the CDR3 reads CASSSAVTGGRETQYF. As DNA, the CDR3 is TGTGCCAGCAGCTCAGCGGTGACAGGGGGCCGAGAGACCCAGTACTTC.

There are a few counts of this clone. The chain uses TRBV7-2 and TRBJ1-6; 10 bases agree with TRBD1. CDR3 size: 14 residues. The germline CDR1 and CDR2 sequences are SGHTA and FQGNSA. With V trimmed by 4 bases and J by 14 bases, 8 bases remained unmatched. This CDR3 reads CASSWSGTGESLHF. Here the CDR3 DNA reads TGTGCCAGCAGCTGGTCCGGGACAGGGGAGTCCCTCCACTTT.

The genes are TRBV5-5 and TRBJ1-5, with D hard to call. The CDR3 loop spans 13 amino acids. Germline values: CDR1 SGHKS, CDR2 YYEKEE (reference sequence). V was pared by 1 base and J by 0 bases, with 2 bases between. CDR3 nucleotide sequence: TGTGCCAGCAGCTTGAGTAGCAATCAGCCCCAGCATTTT. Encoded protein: CASSLSSNQPQHF.

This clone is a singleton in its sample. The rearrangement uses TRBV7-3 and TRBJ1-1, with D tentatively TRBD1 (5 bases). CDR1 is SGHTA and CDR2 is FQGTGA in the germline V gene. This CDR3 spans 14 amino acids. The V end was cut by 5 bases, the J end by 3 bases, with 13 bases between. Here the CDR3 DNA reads TGTGCCAGCAGCCGAGGAGGGACGGACACTGAAGCTTTCTTT. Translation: CASSRGGTDTEAFF.